This T cell receptor (beta chain) originates from a study of spatial heterogeneity in lung cancer. Background on the study: In the raw reads, each unique TCR and UMI combination was present more than ten times on average.

Germline V CDR1 and CDR2: SGHTA, FQGTGA. Trimming shortened V by 3 bases and J by 9 bases, and 14 bases separated the two germline ends. CDR3 length: 13 amino acids. A unique molecular identifier was attached to every TCR cDNA molecule. TCRdb re-called the 5' RACE reads through MiXCR, storing one row per CDR3 protein. The table includes around 40,000 distinct CDR3 sequences, 5% to 5.5% detected once. Ten or more counts support this clonotype. The antigen is not known. Broader study findings: Blood showed ubiquitous tumor TCRs more often at resection than at routine follow-up.

Time point denoted: sample taken at primary tumor resection. Whole RNA was taken from tumor, nontumor lung or frozen PBMC; it was then sequenced unsorted. This TCR came from a female donor with early-stage non-small cell lung cancer. The sample was PBMCs, taken at surgery. The chain combines TRBV7-3 with TRBJ2-5; tentatively, D is TRBD2 (5 bases). The CDR3 loop reads CASSFGNLEPQYF. In nucleotides, the CDR3 is TGTGCCAGCAGCTTCGGGAATCTAGAACCCCAGTACTTC.